This T cell receptor beta chain was documented in a study of cytomegalovirus exposure and HLA in healthy donors. Study background: Caucasian-associated ancestry cluster membership applied to less than 85% of approximately 420 genotyped donors.

Germline V lookup: CDR1 SGHTA, CDR2 FQGTGA. CDR3 length: 16 residues. The V and J ends lost 2 bases and 0 bases respectively, with 10 bases between them. PCR was performed using 60 Vbeta and 13 Jbeta primers. Assay: immunoSEQ multiplex PCR; the TCRdb copy retains only in-frame clones and omits some. Of 150,000 or so clones listed, 76% are singletons. Regarding this clone: Its target is unknown.

Study results and caveats: TCR beta sequences numbering under 20,000 were associated with HLA alleles at 0.05 false discovery rate in a later analysis. In a later analysis, common viral pathogens appeared linked to several of the most significant clusters.

The rearrangement links TRBV7-3 to TRBJ2-2; D is perhaps TRBD1 (6 bases). Material for sequencing was PBMCs. The receptor was derived from a male donor in good health and CMV-seronegative. In nucleotides, the CDR3 is TGTGCCAGCAGCTTATTAGGGGGTTCGAACACCGGGGAGCTGTTTTTT. Translated, it gives CASSLLGGSNTGELFF.